Below, 21 T cell receptor beta chains from the same sample are listed, as sequenced in a study of blood T cells in healthy people across ages. Primers used in a second PCR of about 7 to 11 cycles were a sample-barcoded 5' primer and a J-beta primer mix. Each CDR3 protein gets one entry after TCRdb re-called the 5' RACE reads with MiXCR. The sample yields fewer than 2 million distinct CDR3 sequences, 30% to 40% seen once. Sequenced sample: blood. These receptors originate from a human donor in good health.

This clonotype was seen ten or more times. This chain connects TRBV9 to TRBJ1-2; 9 bases are shared with TRBD1. CDR1 is SGDLS and CDR2 is YYNGEE in the germline V gene. The V and J ends lost 2 bases and 8 bases, in that order; junction bases with no gene match: 4. The CDR3 length is 13 residues. CDR3 amino acids: CASSVGDRVGYTF. CDR3 bases: TGTGCCAGCAGCGTGGGGGACAGGGTAGGCTACACCTTC.

The table lists this clonotype with a few counts. The chain is built from TRBV27 and TRBJ1-2, with D hard to call. The CDR3 consists of 18 residues. Germline V gene sequence: CDR1 MNHEY, CDR2 SMNVEV (reference sequence). Trimming pared 4 bases from V and 3 bases from J, leaving 24 bases between. The CDR3 is CASSSLPPLGIDDYGYTF. CDR3 DNA: TGTGCCAGCAGTTCCCTACCCCCACTGGGGATTGATGACTATGGCTACACCTTC.

The chain links TRBV11-2 to TRBJ1-6; the D gene is possibly TRBD1 (5 bases). V lost 5 bases and J lost 10, with 24 bases in between. This CDR3 is 17 amino acids long. The V gene's germline CDR1 is SGHAT and CDR2 FQNNGV. The CDR3 spells CASSPIKGRGRGSPLHF. CDR3 coding DNA: TGTGCCAGCAGCCCTATTAAAGGGAGGGGAAGAGGGTCACCCCTCCACTTT.

This clonotype was found a few times. The chain joins TRBV6-5 to TRBJ1-2; no firm D call. CDR3 size: 13 residues. Germline V lookup: CDR1 MNHEY, CDR2 SVGAGI. Trimming removed 2 bases from V and 5 bases from J, with 9 bases in between. CDR3 amino acids: CASSYAAAYGYTF. CDR3 in DNA: TGTGCCAGCAGTTACGCGGCAGCATATGGCTACACCTTC.

The chain recombines TRBV9 with TRBJ2-1, with a weak D call TRBD1 (7 bases). The V end lost 0 bases, the J end lost 4 bases, and 14 bases lay between the germline ends. Germline assignment: CDR1 SGDLS and CDR2 YYNGEE. This CDR3 contains 16 residues. The CDR3 spells CASSVDPGGTYNEQFF. CDR3 bases: TGTGCCAGCAGCGTAGACCCAGGGGGGACGTACAATGAGCAGTTCTTC. The full variable domain, completed using reference TRBV9 and TRBJ2-1, is DSGVTQTPKHLITATGQRVTLRCSPRSGDLSVYWYQQSLDQGLQFLIQYYNGEERAKGNILERFSAQQFPDLHSELNLSSLELGDSALYFCASSVDPGGTYNEQFFGPGTRLTVL.

The rearrangement links TRBV4-2 to TRBJ2-7, with 8 bases identical to TRBD2. The germline CDR1 and CDR2 sequences are LGHNA and YNFKEQ. The CDR3 consists of 18 residues. The J segment lost 4 bases and the V segment lost 2 bases, leaving 16 bases of the junction unmatched. Here the CDR3 reads CASSQLMFGTSKPYEQYF. The CDR3 DNA follows: TGTGCCAGCAGCCAATTGATGTTTGGGACTAGTAAGCCGTACGAGCAGTACTTC.

Of note for this clonotype: This clone may be a read error of a much larger clone one base away. The rearrangement joins TRBV4-3 to TRBJ2-6, with D maybe TRBD2 (6 bases). The V and J ends lost 3 bases and 0 bases respectively, with 9 bases between them. CDR1 and CDR2 (germline): LGHNA, YSLEER. The CDR3 is made up of 16 amino acids. The CDR3 loop is CASSHPGGSGANVLTF. Written as DNA, the CDR3 is TGCGCCAGCAGCCATCCCGGGGGCTCTGGGGCCAACGTCCTGACTTTC.

This clonotype was observed once. V and J are TRBV19 and TRBJ2-1; D not certain. The V end was cut by 0 bases, the J end by 1 base, with 7 bases between. Germline loops: CDR1 LNHDA, CDR2 SQIVND (reference sequence). The CDR3 has 15 residues. The CDR3 reads CASSIDNLSYNEQFF. CDR3 coding DNA: TGTGCCAGTAGTATAGACAACCTTTCCTACAATGAGCAGTTCTTC.

In nucleotides, the CDR3 is TGTGCCAGCAGCCCTTCCGACAGGTCGGACTATGGCTACACCTTC. It is translated as CASSPSDRSDYGYTF. This chain connects TRBV9 to TRBJ1-2; TRBD1 is a possible D gene (6 bases). CDR3 length: 15 amino acids. Between the trimmed V and J ends, which lost 4 bases and 3 bases, there was a span of 16 bases. Germline CDR1 and CDR2: SGDLS and YYNGEE. Supplemented by reference TRBV9 and TRBJ1-2, the full variable domain reads DSGVTQTPKHLITATGQRVTLRCSPRSGDLSVYWYQQSLDQGLQFLIQYYNGEERAKGNILERFSAQQFPDLHSELNLSSLELGDSALYFCASSPSDRSDYGYTFGSGTRLTVV.

This clonotype was seen a handful of times. One end of the junction varies from germline; a read error may be responsible. V gene TRBV5-1 combines with J gene TRBJ2-2, with D possibly matching TRBD2 (6 bases). Germline CDR1 reads SGHRS; CDR2 reads YFSETQ. CDR3 length: 15 residues. This CDR3 reads CASSLASSTGGELVF. CDR3 sequence (DNA): TGCGCCAGCAGCTTGGCTTCCTCAACGGGCGGGGAGCTGGTTTTT. The whole variable domain, filled in from reference TRBV5-1 and TRBJ2-2, reads KAGVTQTPRYLIKTRGQQVTLSCSPISGHRSVSWYQQTPGQGLQFLFEYFSETQRNKGNFPGRFSGRQFSNSRSEMNVSTLELGDSALYLCASSLASSTGGELVFGEGSRLTVL.

The genes are TRBV20-1 and TRBJ2-7; TRBD1 might be the D (5 bases). The CDR3 is 13 amino acids. V shed 2 bases and J shed 5 bases, with 13 bases lying between them. In germline, CDR1 is DFQATT, CDR2 SNEGSKA (reference sequence). The CDR3 nucleotides read TGCAGTGCTAGATACCAGGGCGGCCACGAGCAGTACTTC. The encoded protein is CSARYQGGHEQYF.

The chain is built from TRBV20-1 and TRBJ2-3, with 9 nucleotides matching TRBD2. V dropped 0 bases and J dropped 0; count of bases not matched to a gene: 4. Germline assignment: CDR1 DFQATT and CDR2 SNEGSKA (reference sequence). The CDR3 totals 16 residues. The CDR3 here is CSARDASGESTDTQYF. As DNA, the CDR3 is TGCAGTGCTAGAGATGCTAGCGGGGAGAGCACAGATACGCAGTATTTT.

This clonotype was detected ten times or more. This chain's CDR3 is CATSGRGSGANVLTF. The CDR3 nucleotides are TGTGCCACCAGCGGTCGGGGCTCTGGGGCCAACGTCCTGACTTTC. The chain combines TRBV15 with TRBJ2-6, with D perhaps TRBD2 (5 bases). V shed 5 bases and J shed 0 bases, with 8 bases lying between them. The CDR3 length is 15 residues. Per the germline V gene, CDR1 is LNHNV and CDR2 is YYDKDF (reference sequence).

In this sample, this clonotype turned up a few times. One junction end does not reproduce the germline sequence, and a read error may be involved. The V and J genes are TRBV15 and TRBJ1-2; a possible D gene is TRBD1 (5 bases). The CDR3 covers 14 residues. Germline V gene lookup returns CDR1 LNHNV and CDR2 YYDKDF (reference sequence). The CDR3: CATNRGSGNYGYTF. The CDR3 DNA is TGTGCCACCAACAGAGGGTCAGGGAACTATGGCTACACCTTC.

The chain has TRBV7-9 and TRBJ2-7; D might be TRBD1 (7 bases). This CDR3 spans 16 amino acids. The germline CDR1 and CDR2 sequences are SEHNR and FQNEAQ (reference sequence). Trimming pared 3 bases from V and 3 bases from J, leaving 18 bases between. This CDR3 is CASSFFSGRGDYEQYF. CDR3 nucleotides: TGTGCCAGCAGCTTTTTCTCGGGCAGGGGGGACTACGAGCAGTACTTC. The full variable domain, completed using reference TRBV7-9 and TRBJ2-7, is DTGVSQNPRHKITKRGQNVTFRCDPISEHNRLYWYRQTLGQGPEFLTYFQNEAQLEKSRLLSDRFSAERPKGSFSTLEIQRTEQGDSAMYLCASSFFSGRGDYEQYFGPGTRLTVT.

On this clonotype: Relative to the germline gene, one junction end is altered; a read error may explain this. V gene TRBV5-1 combines with J gene TRBJ2-3; 10 bases align to TRBD2. CDR3 size: 16 residues. Germline assignment: CDR1 SGHRS and CDR2 YFSETQ. The CDR3 sequence: CASSLGLAGAGDTRYF. The CDR3 nucleotides read TGCGCCAGCAGCTTGGGCCTAGCGGGGGCCGGGGATACGCGGTATTTT.

This clonotype was seen only a few times. The chain is built from TRBV15 and TRBJ2-5; D is uncertain. The V end was cut by 1 base, the J end by 2 bases, with 2 bases between. Germline V gene sequence: CDR1 LNHNV, CDR2 YYDKDF (reference sequence). The CDR3 consists of 12 residues. CDR3 protein: CATSRAQETQYF. The CDR3, as DNA: TGTGCCACCAGCAGAGCTCAAGAGACCCAGTACTTC.

This clonotype was recorded a few times. This sequence joins TRBV24-1 and TRBJ2-5, with TRBD1 identical over 7 bases. CDR3 length: 11 residues. CDR1 and CDR2 from the germline V gene are KGHDR and SFDVKD. V shed 9 bases and J 3 bases; nucleotides not matched to a gene: 0. The CDR3 region has the DNA TGTGCCACCGGGACAGAAGAGACCCAGTACTTC. Its protein product is CATGTEETQYF.

This chain uses TRBV10-3 with TRBJ1-4; 7 bases map to TRBD1. The CDR3 contains 15 residues. V lost 3 bases and J lost 7; bases outside the gene matches: 8. From germline, CDR1 is ENHRY and CDR2 SYGVKD. The CDR3 bases are TGTGCCATCAGTGAACCGGGACAGTCCAGTGAAAAACTGTTTTTT. It encodes CAISEPGQSSEKLFF.

A few counts support this clonotype. This chain connects TRBV18 to TRBJ1-1; no clear D gene. The CDR3 spans 12 residues. Trimming left V 2 bases short and J 7 bases short, with 8 bases between. In germline, CDR1 is KGHSH, CDR2 LQKENI. The CDR3, as DNA: TGTGCCAGCTCACCAAGTACAGTTGAAGCTTTCTTT. This encodes CASSPSTVEAFF. Filled out from reference TRBV18 and TRBJ1-1, the complete variable domain reads NAGVMQNPRHLVRRRGQEARLRCSPMKGHSHVYWYRQLPEEGLKFMVYLQKENIIDESGMPKERFSAEFPKEGPSILRIQQVVRGDSAAYFCASSPSTVEAFFGQGTRLTVV.

This clonotype showed up just a few times. The chain couples TRBV28 to TRBJ2-7; D is unclear. Per germline, CDR1 MDHEN and CDR2 SYDVKM. With 10 bases removed from V and 0 bases from J, the gap between germline ends came to 13 bases. This CDR3 has 13 amino acids. This CDR3 is CATERPFSYEQYF. CDR3 sequence (DNA): TGTGCCACGGAGCGACCATTCTCCTACGAGCAGTACTTC.